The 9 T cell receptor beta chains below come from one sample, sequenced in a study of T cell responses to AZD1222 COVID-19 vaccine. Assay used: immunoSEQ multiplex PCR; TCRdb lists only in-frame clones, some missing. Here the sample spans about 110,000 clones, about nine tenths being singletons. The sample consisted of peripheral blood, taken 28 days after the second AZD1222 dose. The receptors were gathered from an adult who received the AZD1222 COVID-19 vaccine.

The CDR3 nucleotides are TGTGCCAGTAGTATAGTTAGCTCTGGGGCCAACGTCCTGACTTTC. Translating it yields CASSIVSSGANVLTF. The chain has TRBV19 and TRBJ2-6, with unresolved D. V lost 1 base to trimming and J lost 0 bases, with 4 bases between them. Germline CDR1 and CDR2: LNHDA and SQIVND (reference sequence). The CDR3 sequence is 15 residues long.

CDR3 nucleotide sequence: TGTGCCAGCAGCTTCCTATCTGGGGCCAACGTCCTGACTTTC. Translation gives CASSFLSGANVLTF. This chain connects TRBV7-9 to TRBJ2-6, with unresolved D. Germline V gene sequence: CDR1 SEHNR, CDR2 FQNEAQ (reference sequence). The CDR3 loop spans 14 amino acids. Trimming cost V 3 bases and J 1 base, with 4 bases left between them.

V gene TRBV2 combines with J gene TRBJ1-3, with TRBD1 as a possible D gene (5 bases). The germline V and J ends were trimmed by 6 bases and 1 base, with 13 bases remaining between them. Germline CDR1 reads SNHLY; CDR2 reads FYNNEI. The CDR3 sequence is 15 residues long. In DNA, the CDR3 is TGTGCCAGCAGGCCCCCCGGGGGATCTGGAAACACCATATATTTT. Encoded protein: CASRPPGGSGNTIYF.

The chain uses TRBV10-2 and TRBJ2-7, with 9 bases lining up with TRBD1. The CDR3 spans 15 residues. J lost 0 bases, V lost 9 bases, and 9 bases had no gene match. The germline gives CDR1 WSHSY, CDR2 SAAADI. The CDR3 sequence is CASSGPGQGSYEQYF. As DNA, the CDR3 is TGCGCCAGTTCTGGACCGGGACAGGGCTCCTACGAGCAGTACTTC.

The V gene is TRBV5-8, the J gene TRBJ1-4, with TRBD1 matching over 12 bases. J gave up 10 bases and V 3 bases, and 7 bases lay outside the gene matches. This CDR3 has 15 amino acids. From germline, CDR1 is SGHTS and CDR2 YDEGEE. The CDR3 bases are TGTGCCAGCAGCTCAGGGACAGGGGGCGTAGGAAAACTGTTTTTT. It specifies CASSSGTGGVGKLFF.

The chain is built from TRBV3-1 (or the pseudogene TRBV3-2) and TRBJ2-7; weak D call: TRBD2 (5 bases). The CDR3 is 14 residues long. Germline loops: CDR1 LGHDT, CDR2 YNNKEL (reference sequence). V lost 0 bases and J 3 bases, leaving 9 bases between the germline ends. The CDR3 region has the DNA TGTGCCAGCAGCCAAGATGAGGGCTTCTACGAGCAGTACTTC. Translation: CASSQDEGFYEQYF.

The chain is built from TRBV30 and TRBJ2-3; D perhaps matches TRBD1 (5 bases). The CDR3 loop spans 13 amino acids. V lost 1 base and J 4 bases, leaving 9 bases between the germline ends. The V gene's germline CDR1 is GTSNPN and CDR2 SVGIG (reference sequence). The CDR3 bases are TGTGCCTGGAGTGGTACAGGTGCAGATACGCAGTATTTT. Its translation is CAWSGTGADTQYF.

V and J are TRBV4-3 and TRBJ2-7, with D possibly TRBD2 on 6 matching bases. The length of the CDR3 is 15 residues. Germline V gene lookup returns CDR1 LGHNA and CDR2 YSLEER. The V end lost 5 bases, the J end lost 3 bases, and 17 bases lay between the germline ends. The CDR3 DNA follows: TGCGCCAGCAGCGCTCTGGGGGGTTCGGTCTACGAGCAGTACTTC. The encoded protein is CASSALGGSVYEQYF.

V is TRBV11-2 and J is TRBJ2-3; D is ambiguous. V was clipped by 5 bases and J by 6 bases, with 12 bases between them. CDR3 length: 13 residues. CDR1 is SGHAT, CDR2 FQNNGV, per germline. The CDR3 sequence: CASSVAPFDTQYF. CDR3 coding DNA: TGTGCCAGCAGCGTGGCCCCGTTCGATACGCAGTATTTT.